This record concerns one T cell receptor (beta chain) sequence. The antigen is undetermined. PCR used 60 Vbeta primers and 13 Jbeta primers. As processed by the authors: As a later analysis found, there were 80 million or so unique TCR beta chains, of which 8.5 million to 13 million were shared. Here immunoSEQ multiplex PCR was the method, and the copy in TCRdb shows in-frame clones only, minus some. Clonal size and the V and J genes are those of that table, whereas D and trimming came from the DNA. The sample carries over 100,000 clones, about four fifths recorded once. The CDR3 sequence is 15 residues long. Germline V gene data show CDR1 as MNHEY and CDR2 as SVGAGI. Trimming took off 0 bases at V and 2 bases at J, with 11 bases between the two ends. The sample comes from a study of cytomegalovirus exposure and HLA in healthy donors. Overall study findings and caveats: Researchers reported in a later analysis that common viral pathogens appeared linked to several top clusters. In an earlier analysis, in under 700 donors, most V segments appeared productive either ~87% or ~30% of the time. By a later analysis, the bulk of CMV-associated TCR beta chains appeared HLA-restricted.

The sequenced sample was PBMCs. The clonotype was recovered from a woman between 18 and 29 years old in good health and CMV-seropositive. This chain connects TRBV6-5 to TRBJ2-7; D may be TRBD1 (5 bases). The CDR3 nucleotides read TGTGCCAGCAGTTACTCGCGGCAGGGTACCTACGAGCAGTACTTC. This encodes CASSYSRQGTYEQYF.